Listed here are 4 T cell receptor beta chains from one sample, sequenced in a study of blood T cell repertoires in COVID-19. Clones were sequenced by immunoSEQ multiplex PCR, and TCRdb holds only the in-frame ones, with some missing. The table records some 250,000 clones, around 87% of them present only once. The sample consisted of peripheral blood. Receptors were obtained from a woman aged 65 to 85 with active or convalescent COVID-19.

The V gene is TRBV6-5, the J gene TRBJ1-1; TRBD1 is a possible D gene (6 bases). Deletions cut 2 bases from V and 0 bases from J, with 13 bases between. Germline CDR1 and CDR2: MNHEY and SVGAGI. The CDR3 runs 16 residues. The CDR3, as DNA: TGTGCCAGCAGTTACAGGGTCAGGGGATTGAACACTGAAGCTTTCTTT. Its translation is CASSYRVRGLNTEAFF.

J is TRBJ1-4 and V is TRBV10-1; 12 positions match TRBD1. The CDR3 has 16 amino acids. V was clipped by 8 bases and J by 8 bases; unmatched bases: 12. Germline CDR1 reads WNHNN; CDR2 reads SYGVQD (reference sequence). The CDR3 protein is CASLPGQGANREKLFF. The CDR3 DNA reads TGCGCCAGCCTTCCGGGACAGGGGGCGAATCGCGAAAAACTGTTTTTT.

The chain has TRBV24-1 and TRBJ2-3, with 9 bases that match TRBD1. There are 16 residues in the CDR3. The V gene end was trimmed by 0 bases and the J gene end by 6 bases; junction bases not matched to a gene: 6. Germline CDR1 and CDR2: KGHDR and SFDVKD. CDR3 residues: CATSDLRGQGLDTQYF. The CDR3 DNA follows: TGTGCCACCAGTGATTTGCGGGGACAGGGACTGGATACGCAGTATTTT.

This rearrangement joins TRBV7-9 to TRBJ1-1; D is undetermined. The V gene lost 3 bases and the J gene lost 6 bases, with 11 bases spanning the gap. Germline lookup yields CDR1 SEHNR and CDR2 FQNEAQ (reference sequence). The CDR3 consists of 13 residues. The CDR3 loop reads CASSFGEVAEAFF. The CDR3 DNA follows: TGTGCCAGCAGCTTCGGGGAAGTCGCTGAAGCTTTCTTT.